This is a list of T cell receptor beta chains from one sample in a study of cytomegalovirus exposure and HLA in healthy donors. Method: immunoSEQ multiplex PCR; TCRdb's copy keeps in-frame clones and lacks some. Among 100,000 to 150,000 clones listed, around 79% were seen once. Sequencing was carried out using PBMCs. These receptors were taken from a woman between 40 and 50 years old in good health and CMV-seronegative. The CDR3 runs from the conserved cysteine through the conserved F or W. D genes are given only for firm matches. Some rows have no size entry. The others give once, few or many, or a class for an expanded clone.

V,D,J,size,CDR3,DNA
TRBV7-8,TRBD1,TRBJ1-5,.,CASSLGQGYQPQHF,TGTGCCAGCAGCCTGGGACAGGGTTATCAGCCCCAGCATTTT
TRBV9,.,TRBJ1-1,.,CASSVGGMTEAFF,TGTGCCAGCAGCGTAGGAGGGATGACTGAAGCTTTCTTT
TRBV5-4,TRBD1,TRBJ1-2,.,CASSPEGQGRDGYTF,TGTGCCAGCAGCCCGGAGGGACAGGGGAGGGATGGCTACACCTTC
TRBV7-2,.,TRBJ2-7,.,CASSFNPYEQYF,TGTGCCAGCAGCTTCAATCCCTACGAGCAGTACTTC
TRBV9,TRBD2,TRBJ2-2,.,CASSLAGRSNTGELFF,TGTGCCAGCAGCCTAGCGGGGAGATCGAACACCGGGGAGCTGTTTTTT
TRBV7-9,.,TRBJ1-2,.,CASSSTTARVGYTF,TGTGCCAGCAGCTCGACAACTGCCAGGGTGGGCTACACCTTC
TRBV27,.,TRBJ1-1,.,CASSSFLNTEAFF,TGTGCCAGCAGTTCCTTCCTTAACACTGAAGCTTTCTTT
TRBV18,TRBD2,TRBJ2-7,.,CASSPPSSGGPREQYF,TGTGCCAGCTCACCACCGTCATCGGGAGGGCCTCGGGAGCAGTACTTC
TRBV5-4,.,TRBJ2-6,.,CASSFAGTGANVLTF,TGTGCCAGCAGCTTCGCGGGAACTGGGGCCAACGTCCTGACTTTC
TRBV28,TRBD1,TRBJ1-3,.,CASSLWGQGYGNTIYF,TGTGCCAGCAGTTTATGGGGACAGGGTTATGGAAACACCATATATTTT
TRBV7-9,.,TRBJ1-1,.,CASSRDTEAFF,TGTGCCAGCAGCAGAGACACTGAAGCTTTCTTT
TRBV4-2,TRBD1,TRBJ1-5,.,CASSQGRTGKFDQPQHF,TGTGCCAGCAGCCAAGGTAGGACAGGGAAATTTGATCAGCCCCAGCATTTT
TRBV19,TRBD1,TRBJ2-5,few,CASSIGQGAETQYF,TGTGCCAGTAGTATCGGACAGGGGGCTGAGACCCAGTACTTC
TRBV5-1,TRBD2,TRBJ2-7,.,CASSPGDSGRWYEQYF,TGCGCCAGCAGCCCAGGTGATAGCGGGAGGTGGTACGAGCAGTACTTC
TRBV7-3,.,TRBJ2-1,.,CASSLRAGSYNEQFF,TGTGCCAGCAGCTTAAGGGCGGGATCCTACAATGAGCAGTTCTTC
TRBV7-6,.,TRBJ2-5,once,CASSSHDSGETQYF,TGTGCCAGCAGCTCACATGATTCAGGAGAGACCCAGTACTTC
TRBV7-6,.,TRBJ2-7,.,CASSLGPEQYF,TGTGCCAGCAGCTTAGGGCCAGAGCAGTACTTC
TRBV11-2,.,TRBJ2-2,once,CASSLGLGYGELFF,TGTGCCAGCAGCTTAGGGCTCGGGTACGGGGAGCTGTTTTTT
TRBV28,.,TRBJ2-7,.,CASAGGTAGGYSYEQYF,TGTGCCAGCGCCGGAGGGACAGCAGGAGGGTACTCCTACGAGCAGTACTTC
TRBV28,.,TRBJ1-2,.,CASSYTGLGYTF,TGTGCCAGCAGTTATACAGGGTTAGGCTACACCTTC
TRBV6-1,.,TRBJ2-7,.,CASSENLLAPDYEQYF,TGTGCCAGCAGTGAAAACCTTCTAGCGCCGGACTACGAGCAGTACTTC
TRBV2,TRBD1,TRBJ2-3,few,CASRDRGRDTQYF,TGTGCCAGCAGGGACAGGGGACGAGATACGCAGTATTTT
TRBV5-5,.,TRBJ1-1,.,CASSFDSNTEAFF,TGTGCCAGCAGCTTTGACAGCAACACTGAAGCTTTCTTT
TRBV28,.,TRBJ1-2,.,CASSPVPGWEANYGYTF,TGTGCCAGCAGCCCCGTTCCAGGGTGGGAGGCTAACTATGGCTACACCTTC
TRBV28,TRBD1,TRBJ2-3,.,CASSFRQGHGDTQYF,TGTGCCAGCAGTTTTCGACAGGGGCACGGAGATACGCAGTATTTT
TRBV5-4,.,TRBJ2-7,once,CASSSPGWGAYEQYF,TGTGCCAGCAGCTCTCCCGGCTGGGGAGCTTACGAGCAGTACTTC
TRBV28,TRBD1,TRBJ1-1,.,CASSHWDREAFF,TGTGCCAGCAGTCACTGGGACAGGGAAGCTTTCTTT
TRBV19,.,TRBJ1-5,.,CASRRQTNQPQHF,TGTGCCAGTAGGAGACAGACGAATCAGCCCCAGCATTTT
TRBV28,TRBD1,TRBJ2-2,.,CASSHTGGVQDGELFF,TGTGCCAGCAGTCATACAGGGGGCGTCCAAGACGGGGAGCTGTTTTTT
TRBV28,TRBD1,TRBJ2-7,.,CASQTGGVLYEQYF,TGTGCCAGCCAGACAGGGGGCGTTCTCTACGAGCAGTACTTC
TRBV5-8,TRBD2,TRBJ2-5,.,CASSLQGLAGGETQYF,TGTGCCAGCAGCCTGCAGGGCCTAGCGGGGGGCGAGACCCAGTACTTC
TRBV10-1,TRBD1,TRBJ1-2,few,CASSEGTDYGYTF,TGCGCCAGCAGTGAGGGGACAGACTATGGCTACACCTTC
TRBV7-2,TRBD2,TRBJ2-3,few,CASSFRLASDTQYF,TGTGCCAGCAGCTTTAGACTAGCGTCAGATACGCAGTATTTT
TRBV19,TRBD1,TRBJ2-5,.,CASSPDRVETQYF,TGTGCCAGTAGTCCTGACAGGGTGGAGACCCAGTACTTC
TRBV6-5,.,TRBJ1-3,.,CASSKQGNTIYF,TGTGCCAGCAGTAAACAGGGAAACACCATATATTTT